This TCR beta chain was recorded in a study of T-cell reconstitution after alpha-beta-depleted transplantation in children. Trimming shortened V by 3 bases and J by 6 bases, and 12 bases separated the two germline ends. Germline-derived CDR1 and CDR2 are SGDLS and YYNGEE. CDR3 length equals 14 residues. Unique molecular identifiers were incorporated during preparation of the TCRbeta library. TCRdb reanalysed the PCR reads using MiXCR and keeps one entry per CDR3 protein. The sample lists 190,000 or so distinct CDR3 sequences, 6.5% to 7.5% occurring once. This clonotype was recorded at least ten times.

This specimen was PBMCs from the stem cell graft donor, taken from the stem cell graft. This sequence originates from a human donor who donated a stem cell graft to a child with Wiskott-Aldrich syndrome. The chain has TRBV9 and TRBJ2-2; D ambiguous. DNA of the CDR3: TGTGCCAGCAGCGCCCGACTTTTGGCCGGGGAGCTGTTTTTT. Amino acids: CASSARLLAGELFF.